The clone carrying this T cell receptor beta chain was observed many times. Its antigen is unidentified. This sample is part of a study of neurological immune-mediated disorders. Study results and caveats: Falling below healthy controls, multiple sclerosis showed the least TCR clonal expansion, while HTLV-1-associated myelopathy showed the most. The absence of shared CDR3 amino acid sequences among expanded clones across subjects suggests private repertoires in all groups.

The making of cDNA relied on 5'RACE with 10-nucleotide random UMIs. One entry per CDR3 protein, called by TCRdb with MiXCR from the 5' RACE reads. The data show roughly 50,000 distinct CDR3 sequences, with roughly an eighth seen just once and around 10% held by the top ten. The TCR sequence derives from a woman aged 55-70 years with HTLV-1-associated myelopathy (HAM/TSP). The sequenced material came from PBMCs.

CDR3 nucleotide sequence: TGTGCCAGCAGCTTACCCCGGGGAGGAGGGAGCCCACAAGAGACCCAGTACTTC. Its translation: CASSLPRGGGSPQETQYF. The rearrangement links TRBV11-2 to TRBJ2-5; maybe TRBD2 (6 bases). Looked up from germline, CDR1 is SGHAT and CDR2 is FQNNGV. V lost 2 bases and J lost 2, with 21 bases in between. The CDR3 spans 18 residues. The full variable domain, completed using reference TRBV11-2 and TRBJ2-5, is EAGVAQSPRYKIIEKRQSVAFWCNPISGHATLYWYQQILGQGPKLLIQFQNNGVVDDSQLPKDRFSAERLKGVDSTLKIQPAKLEDSAVYLCASSLPRGGGSPQETQYFGPGTRLLVL.